The 24 T cell receptor beta chains below were found in one sample sequenced in a study of T-cell reconstitution after alpha-beta-depleted transplantation in children. Preparation of the TCRbeta library involved a method that used unique molecular identifiers. Via MiXCR, TCRdb re-called the PCR reads, giving one row per CDR3 protein. Of almost 500,000 distinct CDR3 sequences listed, over 9.5% are singletons. Sequenced here: PBMCs, sampled before TCRalphabeta/CD19-depleted stem cell transplant. The receptors shown here come from a child aged 2-9 years with inherited bone marrow failure, due to receive a stem cell transplant.

This clonotype was observed at least ten times. V usage is TRBV10-1 and J usage is TRBJ2-7, with D perhaps matching TRBD1 (5 bases). This CDR3 is 14 amino acids long. Germline loops: CDR1 WNHNN, CDR2 SYGVQD (reference sequence). V was clipped by 2 bases and J by 0 bases, with 8 bases between them. The CDR3 DNA reads as TGCGCCAGCAGTGAGGGACACCCCTCCTACGAGCAGTACTTC. Its protein is CASSEGHPSYEQYF.

The chain couples TRBV6-2 or TRBV6-3 to TRBJ2-3; possible D gene TRBD2, 6 bases. Germline CDR1 and CDR2: MNHEY and SVGEGT. V lost 3 bases and J lost 2, with 15 bases in between. CDR3 length equals 16 residues. In nucleotides, the CDR3 is TGTGCCAGCAGTTATTCCTGGACTACCCCCACAGATACGCAGTATTTT. Protein: CASSYSWTTPTDTQYF.

In this sample, this clonotype turned up many times. The V gene is TRBV6-2 or TRBV6-3, the J gene TRBJ2-2; 7 bases are shared with TRBD1. CDR3 size: 16 residues. The germline V gene encodes CDR1 MNHEY and CDR2 SVGEGT. J was trimmed by 4 bases and V by 2 bases; bases with no gene match: 7. Here the CDR3 reads CASSYTLQGPTGELFF. The CDR3 DNA is TGTGCCAGCAGTTACACACTACAGGGGCCCACCGGGGAGCTGTTTTTT.

Many counts were recorded for this clonotype. V is TRBV27 and J is TRBJ2-3, with 9 positions matching TRBD2. The germline gives CDR1 MNHEY, CDR2 SMNVEV (reference sequence). The V segment lost 4 bases and the J segment 5 bases; nucleotides outside the gene matches: 10. The CDR3 extends over 16 amino acids. In DNA, the CDR3 is TGTGCCAGCAGTTCCCTAGCGGGGACCTTCGGAGATACGCAGTATTTT. It codes for CASSSLAGTFGDTQYF.

This clonotype was counted ten times or more. The chain links TRBV20-1 to TRBJ2-1, with D possibly matching TRBD2 (5 bases). Germline V gives CDR1 DFQATT, CDR2 SNEGSKA (reference sequence). This CDR3 region has 13 residues. V gave up 5 bases and J gave up 7 bases, with 15 bases separating them. CDR3 DNA sequence: TGCAGTGCTCGCGGCGGGTGGACGAATGAGCAGTTCTTC. It encodes CSARGGWTNEQFF.

This clonotype was observed at least ten times. This sequence joins TRBV7-9 and TRBJ1-4; TRBD1 matches at 7 bases. Germline CDR1 SEHNR, CDR2 FQNEAQ (reference sequence). The CDR3 extends over 15 amino acids. J was trimmed by 7 bases and V by 5 bases; bases with no gene match: 10. This chain's CDR3 is CASSPPQGGGEKLFF. In DNA form, the CDR3 reads TGTGCCAGCAGCCCGCCGCAGGGGGGTGGTGAAAAACTGTTTTTT.

The table lists this clonotype with many counts. This chain joins TRBV12-3 or TRBV12-4 and TRBJ1-1; 8 nucleotides line up with TRBD1. The trim removed 5 bases at V and 6 bases at J, leaving 8 bases unmatched. The CDR3 has 14 amino acids. CDR3 DNA sequence: TGTGCCAGCAGTCTGGGACAGGCGACCTCTGAAGCTTTCTTT. Protein: CASSLGQATSEAFF.

This clonotype has a handful of counts. V and J are TRBV9 and TRBJ2-1, with D perhaps matching TRBD2 (6 bases). This CDR3 is 15 amino acids long. The V and J ends lost 0 bases and 0 bases respectively, with 7 bases between them. Germline assignment: CDR1 SGDLS and CDR2 YYNGEE. The CDR3 spells CASSVGRGSYNEQFF. The CDR3 region has the DNA TGTGCCAGCAGCGTAGGGCGGGGCTCCTACAATGAGCAGTTCTTC.

This clonotype appeared many times. The chain uses TRBV10-3 and TRBJ2-7; 11 nucleotides agree with TRBD1. The CDR3 totals 13 residues. The germline gives CDR1 ENHRY, CDR2 SYGVKD. After removal of 6 bases from V and 5 bases from J, the junction contained 3 bases not matched to a gene. CDR3 amino acids: CAISPGQGDEQYF. CDR3 DNA sequence: TGTGCCATCAGCCCGGGACAGGGGGACGAGCAGTACTTC.

This clonotype came up many times. This sequence joins TRBV12-3 or TRBV12-4 and TRBJ2-7; no firm D call. Trimming cost V 5 bases and J 6 bases, with 17 bases left between them. The CDR3 spans 14 residues. The CDR3 region is CASSPPLGSREQYF. The DNA for the CDR3 is TGTGCCAGCAGTCCCCCGTTGGGGTCCCGCGAGCAGTACTTC.

This clonotype occurred a few times. This chain joins TRBV20-1 and TRBJ2-1, with TRBD2 identical over 11 bases. CDR1 and CDR2 from the germline V gene are DFQATT and SNEGSKA (reference sequence). J gave up 2 bases and V 3 bases, and 6 bases lay outside the gene matches. The CDR3 has 16 residues. The CDR3 here is CSARDSGRGTYNEQFF. DNA for the CDR3: TGCAGTGCTAGGGATAGCGGGAGGGGGACCTACAATGAGCAGTTCTTC.

V usage is TRBV29-1 and J usage is TRBJ2-1, with TRBD2 matching over 7 bases. The CDR3 consists of 16 residues. CDR1 SQVTM and CDR2 ANQGSEA come from the germline V gene. The CDR3 loop is CCATPGAGLTYNEQFF. CDR3 sequence (DNA): TGCTGTGCTACCCCGGGAGCGGGACTAACCTACAATGAGCAGTTCTTC.

This clonotype was observed many times. The chain carries TRBV4-3 and TRBJ2-7, with 7 bases identical to TRBD1. Germline CDR1 and CDR2: LGHNA and YSLEER. This CDR3 region has 14 residues. Germline trimming cut 3 bases from V and 3 bases from J; bases unmatched to any gene: 5. The DNA of the CDR3 is TGCGCCAGCAGCCAGGACAGGCTGAACTACGAGCAGTACTTC. As protein: CASSQDRLNYEQYF.

This rearrangement joins TRBV24-1 to TRBJ2-2; 12 bases match TRBD1. From germline, CDR1 is KGHDR and CDR2 SFDVKD. V lost 3 bases, J lost 7 bases, and 5 bases stayed unmatched. The CDR3 loop spans 16 amino acids. In DNA, the CDR3 is TGTGCCACCAGTGATCCGGGGACAGGGGGCCACGGGGAGCTGTTTTTT. Protein: CATSDPGTGGHGELFF.

This clonotype has at least ten counts. This chain joins TRBV9 and TRBJ1-1; a weak D match, TRBD1 (5 bases). This CDR3 is 16 amino acids long. Germline V gene sequence: CDR1 SGDLS, CDR2 YYNGEE. Between the trimmed V and J ends, which lost 4 bases and 1 base, there was a span of 17 bases. In DNA form, the CDR3 reads TGTGCCAGCAGCTCCCCCCCCCGGGGCTGGAACACTGAAGCTTTCTTT. It yields the protein CASSSPPRGWNTEAFF.

This clonotype was detected ten times or more. The gene calls are TRBV10-2 and TRBJ2-7; no reliable D call. V was shortened by 2 bases and J by 3 bases, with 2 bases between the two germline ends. The CDR3 covers 11 residues. From germline, CDR1 is WSHSY and CDR2 SAAADI. DNA for the CDR3: TGCGCCAGCAGTGAGCACTACGAGCAGTACTTC. It is translated as CASSEHYEQYF.

This clonotype was seen at least ten times. V gene TRBV5-4 combines with J gene TRBJ2-2, with TRBD2 matching over 11 bases. V trimming: 1 base; J trimming: 6 bases; junction bases outside the gene matches: 2. This CDR3 is 15 amino acids long. Germline CDR1 SGHNT, CDR2 YYREEE (reference sequence). CDR3 in amino acids: CASSLRLAGPGELFF. The CDR3 region has the DNA TGTGCCAGCAGCTTGCGACTAGCGGGACCCGGGGAGCTGTTTTTT.

This clonotype was counted many times. V is TRBV7-8 and J is TRBJ2-7; D is unresolved. The CDR3 has 14 residues. Between the trimmed V and J ends, which lost 2 bases and 8 bases, there was a span of 16 bases. Germline values: CDR1 SGHVS, CDR2 FQNEAQ. This chain's CDR3 is CASSLPGLISKQYF. CDR3 nucleotide sequence: TGTGCCAGCAGCTTACCAGGTCTCATCTCCAAGCAGTACTTC.

This clonotype was detected many times. The chain joins TRBV27 to TRBJ1-1; D uncertain. CDR3 length: 13 residues. Germline CDR1 MNHEY, CDR2 SMNVEV (reference sequence). The V end was cut by 8 bases, the J end by 5 bases, with 15 bases between. This chain's CDR3 is CASSRGKGTEAFF. CDR3 nucleotide sequence: TGTGCCAGCTCTCGGGGTAAAGGGACTGAAGCTTTCTTT.

This clonotype was recorded at least ten times. This rearrangement joins TRBV5-1 to TRBJ2-1; TRBD2 is a possible D gene (7 bases). Trimming removed 3 bases from V and 8 bases from J, with 18 bases in between. The CDR3 is 15 residues long. The germline gives CDR1 SGHRS, CDR2 YFSETQ. DNA of the CDR3: TGCGCCAGCAGCTGGGAAGGGGGAGGGCCGGATGAGCAGTTCTTC. Protein: CASSWEGGGPDEQFF.

The rearrangement uses TRBV18 and TRBJ2-7; 8 bases match TRBD1. The CDR3 has 14 residues. The trim removed 0 bases at V and 5 bases at J, leaving 3 bases unmatched. Germline CDR1 and CDR2: KGHSH and LQKENI. The CDR3 bases are TGTGCCAGCTCACCACCACAGGGGGATAACGAGCAGTACTTC. Its translation: CASSPPQGDNEQYF.

This clonotype was detected ten times or more. The V call is TRBV25-1, the J call TRBJ2-1, with D perhaps matching TRBD1 (5 bases). The CDR3 length is 16 residues. Germline CDR1 MGHDK, CDR2 SYGVNS. Deletions cut 0 bases from V and 9 bases from J, with 18 bases between. This CDR3 reads CASSEYILDILAEQFF. The CDR3 nucleotides are TGTGCCAGCAGTGAATATATCTTGGACATACTTGCTGAGCAGTTCTTC.

The chain uses TRBV3-1 and TRBJ2-2; D is possibly TRBD2 (6 bases). This CDR3 region has 19 residues. The V gene's germline CDR1 is LGHDT and CDR2 YNNKEL (reference sequence). The V gene lost 3 bases and the J gene lost 1 base, with 21 bases spanning the gap. Here the CDR3 reads CASSHVSGFSGWNTGELFF. For the CDR3, the DNA is TGTGCCAGCAGCCACGTGTCCGGATTCAGCGGGTGGAACACCGGGGAGCTGTTTTTT. The full variable domain, completed using reference TRBV3-1 and TRBJ2-2, is DTAVSQTPKYLVTQMGNDKSIKCEQNLGHDTMYWYKQDSKKFLKIMFSYNNKELIINETVPNRFSPKSPDKAHLNLHINSLELGDSAVYFCASSHVSGFSGWNTGELFFGEGSRLTVL.

Ten or more counts support this clonotype. V and J are TRBV29-1 and TRBJ2-3; D call uncertain. This CDR3 region has 13 residues. Germline V lookup: CDR1 SQVTM, CDR2 ANQGSEA. V lost 2 bases and J 2 bases, leaving 8 bases between the germline ends. CDR3 DNA: TGCAGCGTTGAAAACGGTCCCACAGATACGCAGTATTTT. Amino acid sequence: CSVENGPTDTQYF.